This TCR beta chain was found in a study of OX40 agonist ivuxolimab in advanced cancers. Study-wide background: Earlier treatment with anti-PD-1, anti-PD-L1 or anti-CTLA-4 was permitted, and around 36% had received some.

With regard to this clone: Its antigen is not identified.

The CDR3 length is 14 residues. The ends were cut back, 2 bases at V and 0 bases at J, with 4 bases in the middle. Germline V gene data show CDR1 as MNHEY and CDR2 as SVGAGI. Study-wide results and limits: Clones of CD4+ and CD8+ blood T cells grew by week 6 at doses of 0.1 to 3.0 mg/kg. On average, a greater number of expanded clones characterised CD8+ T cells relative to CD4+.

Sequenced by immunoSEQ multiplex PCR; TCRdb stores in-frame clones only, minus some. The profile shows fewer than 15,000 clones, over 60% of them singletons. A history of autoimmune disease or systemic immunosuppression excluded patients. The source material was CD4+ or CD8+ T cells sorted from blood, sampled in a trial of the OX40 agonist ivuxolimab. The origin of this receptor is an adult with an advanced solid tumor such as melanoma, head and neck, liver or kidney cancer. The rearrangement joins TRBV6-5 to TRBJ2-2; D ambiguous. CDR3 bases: TGTGCCAGCAGTTACGGTGCGAACACCGGGGAGCTGTTTTTT. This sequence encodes CASSYGANTGELFF.